This T cell receptor (beta chain) came from a study of cytomegalovirus exposure and HLA in healthy donors. Study in general: An earlier analysis identified 95 million to 120 million unique TCR beta sequences in 150 million to 200 million T cells.

Trimming cost V 6 bases and J 2 bases, with 17 bases left between them. Per germline, CDR1 MNHNS and CDR2 SASEGT. The CDR3 has 15 amino acids. Researchers ran the PCR with 60 Vbeta and 13 Jbeta primers. Method: immunoSEQ multiplex PCR; TCRdb's copy keeps in-frame clones and lacks some. Of around 140,000 clones listed, about three quarters are singletons. Findings and caveats of the study: The availability of immune exposure information extended only to CMV serostatus. A prior analysis recorded that most TCR beta V segments were productive about 90% or about 30% of the time.

Of note for this clone: Its target is not known.

The V and J genes are TRBV6-1 and TRBJ2-7; maybe TRBD1 (6 bases). The sample was PBMCs. The TCR originated in a female donor in good health and CMV-seronegative. The CDR3 here is CASSYPGADAYEQYF. The DNA for the CDR3 is TGTGCCAGCAGCTACCCAGGGGCAGATGCCTACGAGCAGTACTTC.